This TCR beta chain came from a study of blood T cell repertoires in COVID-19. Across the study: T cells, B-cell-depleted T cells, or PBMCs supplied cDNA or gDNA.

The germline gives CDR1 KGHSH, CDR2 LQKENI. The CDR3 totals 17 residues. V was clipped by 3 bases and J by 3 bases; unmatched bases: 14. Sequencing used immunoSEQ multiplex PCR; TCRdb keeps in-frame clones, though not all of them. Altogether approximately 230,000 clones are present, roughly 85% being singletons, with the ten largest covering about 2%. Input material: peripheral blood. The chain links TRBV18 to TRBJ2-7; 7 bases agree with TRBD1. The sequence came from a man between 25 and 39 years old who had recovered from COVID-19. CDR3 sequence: CASSPTTGTEQVYEQYF. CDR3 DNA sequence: TGTGCCAGCTCACCGACGACCGGGACAGAGCAGGTCTACGAGCAGTACTTC.